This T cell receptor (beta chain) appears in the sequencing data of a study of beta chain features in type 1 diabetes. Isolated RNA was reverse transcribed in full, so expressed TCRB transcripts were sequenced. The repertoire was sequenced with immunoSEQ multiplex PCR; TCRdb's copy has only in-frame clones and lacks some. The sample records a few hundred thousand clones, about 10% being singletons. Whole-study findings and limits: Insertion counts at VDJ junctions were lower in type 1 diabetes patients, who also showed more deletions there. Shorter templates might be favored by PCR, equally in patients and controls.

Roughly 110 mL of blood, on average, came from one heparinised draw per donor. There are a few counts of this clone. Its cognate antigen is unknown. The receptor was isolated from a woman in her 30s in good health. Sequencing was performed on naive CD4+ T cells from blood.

The CDR3 loop is CASTPGISGNTIYF. CDR3 nucleotides: TGTGCCAGTACCCCCGGGATCTCTGGAAACACCATATATTTT. The chain carries TRBV19 and TRBJ1-3; D gene unclear. The germline V gene encodes CDR1 LNHDA and CDR2 SQIVND (reference sequence). The length of the CDR3 is 14 residues. The germline V and J ends were trimmed by 7 bases and 0 bases, with 10 bases remaining between them.